The 21 T cell receptor beta chains below come from one sample, sequenced in a study of OX40 agonist ivuxolimab in advanced cancers. Generated by immunoSEQ multiplex PCR, the TCRdb table keeps only in-frame clones and is missing some. The sample includes 70,000 to 80,000 clones, about 85% of them seen just once. The input for sequencing was CD4+ or CD8+ T cells sorted from blood, taken in a trial of the OX40 agonist ivuxolimab. These receptors originate from an adult with an advanced solid tumor such as melanoma, head and neck, liver or kidney cancer.

The genes are TRBV5-1 and TRBJ1-3; TRBD1 matches 7 bases. Germline V CDR1 and CDR2: SGHRS, YFSETQ. This CDR3 comprises 16 residues. V dropped 2 bases and J dropped 0; count of bases not matched to a gene: 5. The CDR3 here is CASSLQDRRSGNTIYF. The CDR3 nucleotides are TGCGCCAGCAGCTTACAGGACAGGCGCTCTGGAAACACCATATATTTT.

The table lists this clone with a count of one. This chain connects TRBV6-5 to TRBJ1-1; D is perhaps TRBD1 (5 bases). The V gene's germline CDR1 is MNHEY and CDR2 SVGAGI. V lost 2 bases to trimming and J lost 0 bases, with 13 bases between them. The CDR3 length is 16 residues. The CDR3 bases are TGTGCCAGCAGTTACCTTCCAGGGAGCATGAACACTGAAGCTTTCTTT. Translated, it gives CASSYLPGSMNTEAFF.

The CDR3 DNA reads as TGTGCCAGTAGTATACGGGCAGGGGGTGGCACAGATACGCAGTATTTT. Translated: CASSIRAGGGTDTQYF. The chain has TRBV19 and TRBJ2-3, with 7 bases that match TRBD1. CDR3 length: 16 amino acids. V shed 2 bases, J shed 1 base, and the junction held 6 bases outside the gene matches. Germline-derived CDR1 and CDR2 are LNHDA and SQIVND (reference sequence).

V gene TRBV6-5 combines with J gene TRBJ1-2; the match to TRBD1 covers 8 bases. The germline V gene encodes CDR1 MNHEY and CDR2 SVGAGI. J lost 4 bases, V lost 4 bases, and 8 bases had no gene match. There are 15 residues in the CDR3. CDR3 residues: CASSLRQGPVYGYTF. Written as DNA, the CDR3 is TGTGCCAGCAGTTTACGACAGGGGCCTGTCTATGGCTACACCTTC.

The chain is built from TRBV7-2 and TRBJ1-6; D is uncertain. The V and J ends lost 3 bases and 14 bases respectively, with 11 bases between them. The V gene's germline CDR1 is SGHTA and CDR2 FQGNSA. There are 12 residues in the CDR3. The CDR3, as DNA: TGTGCCAGCAGCTTTAACCGGGGATCCCTCCACTTT. Translated: CASSFNRGSLHF.

The chain couples TRBV5-1 to TRBJ2-7; weak D call: TRBD1 (5 bases). From germline, CDR1 is SGHRS and CDR2 YFSETQ. Trimming cost V 4 bases and J 5 bases, with 19 bases left between them. The CDR3 has 15 residues. The CDR3 sequence: CASSPSWQGRDEQYF. DNA of the CDR3: TGCGCCAGCAGCCCGTCGTGGCAGGGTCGCGACGAGCAGTACTTC.

This rearrangement joins TRBV6-1 to TRBJ1-1, with D perhaps matching TRBD1 (6 bases). V lost 7 bases to trimming and J lost 0 bases, with 12 bases between them. Germline V gives CDR1 MNHNS, CDR2 SASEGT. The CDR3 length is 14 residues. The DNA of the CDR3 is TGTGCCAGCACCGCGACAGGTATGAACACTGAAGCTTTCTTT. It specifies CASTATGMNTEAFF.

The rearrangement links TRBV6-6 to TRBJ1-2, with D possibly TRBD1 on 5 matching bases. Trimming left V 9 bases short and J 4 bases short, with 12 bases between. The CDR3 extends over 12 amino acids. Germline lookup yields CDR1 MNHNY and CDR2 SVGAGI (reference sequence). The CDR3 spells CASSSGPYGYTF. The CDR3 DNA follows: TGTGCCAGTTCGTCGGGACCCTATGGCTACACCTTC.

This chain links TRBV21-1 with TRBJ2-3; TRBD2, the table's D call, lacks a check against the DNA. TRBV21-1 is deemed a pseudogene. This CDR3 has 15 residues. CDR3 bases: TGTGCCAGCAGCAAATGGCGGGAGGACACAGATACGCAGTATTTT. Translated: CASSKWREDTDTQYF.

The chain couples TRBV2 to TRBJ2-1; D remains unclear. Trimming removed 5 bases from V and 12 bases from J, with 11 bases in between. CDR1 is SNHLY, CDR2 FYNNEI, per germline. CDR3 length: 11 amino acids. The CDR3 DNA is TGTGCCAGCAGTTCAGGCTCTGGGCAGTTCTTC. Its translation: CASSSGSGQFF.

J is TRBJ1-5 and V is TRBV19, with a possible D match to TRBD1 (5 bases). Germline V gene sequence: CDR1 LNHDA, CDR2 SQIVND (reference sequence). Trimming shortened V by 3 bases and J by 0 bases, and 9 bases separated the two germline ends. The CDR3 extends over 15 amino acids. The CDR3 protein is CASSIEGSSNQPQHF. CDR3 in DNA: TGTGCCAGTAGTATCGAGGGGTCTAGCAATCAGCCCCAGCATTTT.

V gene TRBV29-1 combines with J gene TRBJ1-2, with a weak D call TRBD1 (6 bases). There are 13 residues in the CDR3. The germline V and J ends were trimmed by 3 bases and 3 bases, with 11 bases remaining between them. Germline lookup yields CDR1 SQVTM and CDR2 ANQGSEA. CDR3 DNA sequence: TGCAGCGTTGAGAACAGGGCTTACTATGGCTACACCTTC. Translation gives CSVENRAYYGYTF. The complete variable domain, with remaining parts taken from reference TRBV29-1 and TRBJ1-2, reads SAVISQKPSRDICQRGTSLTIQCQVDSQVTMMFWYRQQPGQSLTLIATANQGSEATYESGFVIDKFPISRPNLTFSTLTVSNMSPEDSSIYLCSVENRAYYGYTFGSGTRLTVV.

The chain recombines TRBV6-5 with TRBJ1-2, with D uncertain. The germline V and J ends were trimmed by 6 bases and 1 base, with 15 bases remaining between them. Per the germline V gene, CDR1 is MNHEY and CDR2 is SVGAGI. This CDR3 contains 15 residues. The CDR3 sequence is CASRTGGYFNYGYTF. The CDR3 bases are TGTGCCAGCAGGACCGGAGGGTATTTTAACTATGGCTACACCTTC.

The rearrangement joins TRBV5-1 to TRBJ2-2; unclear D gene. This CDR3 has 13 residues. Trimming took 4 bases from V and 4 from J, leaving 8 bases between them. Per germline, CDR1 SGHRS and CDR2 YFSETQ. The CDR3 spells CASSPWGTGELFF. The CDR3 DNA reads as TGCGCCAGCAGCCCGTGGGGCACCGGGGAGCTGTTTTTT.

This rearrangement joins TRBV11-2 to TRBJ2-5, with no clear D. The CDR3 is 14 amino acids. Trimming cost V 3 bases and J 5 bases, with 13 bases left between them. The germline V gene encodes CDR1 SGHAT and CDR2 FQNNGV. The CDR3 nucleotides read TGTGCCAGCAGCTTTGGACCGTCCGGGGAGACCCAGTACTTC. This sequence encodes CASSFGPSGETQYF.

This clone was seen only once. The chain recombines TRBV18 with TRBJ2-3; no definite D call. The length of the CDR3 is 16 residues. The V and J ends lost 4 bases and 0 bases respectively, with 14 bases between them. CDR1 is KGHSH, CDR2 LQKENI, per germline. CDR3 in amino acids: CASSQNSLSSTDTQYF. DNA of the CDR3: TGTGCCAGCTCACAGAACAGTTTATCTAGCACAGATACGCAGTATTTT.

The chain combines TRBV7-2 with TRBJ2-3; D tentatively reads TRBD1 or TRBD2 (6 bases each). The length of the CDR3 is 15 residues. With 6 bases removed from V and 5 bases from J, the gap between germline ends came to 18 bases. Germline values: CDR1 SGHTA, CDR2 FQGNSA. The DNA of the CDR3 is TGTGCCAGCAGTCCCCGACAGGCGGGAATAGATACGCAGTATTTT. As protein: CASSPRQAGIDTQYF.

The rearrangement joins TRBV6-6 to TRBJ2-3; tentatively, D is TRBD1 (5 bases). The length of the CDR3 is 16 residues. V gave up 2 bases and J gave up 0 bases, with 12 bases separating them. In germline, CDR1 is MNHNY, CDR2 SVGAGI (reference sequence). The CDR3 loop reads CASSYGATSSTDTQYF. The CDR3 DNA sequence: TGTGCCAGCAGTTACGGGGCCACAAGCAGCACAGATACGCAGTATTTT.

This clone appeared a single time. The chain employs TRBV28 and TRBJ1-2; the D gene is possibly TRBD1 (5 bases). Germline CDR1 and CDR2: MDHEN and SYDVKM. The CDR3 has 13 amino acids. Deletions cut 2 bases from V and 8 bases from J, with 12 bases between. CDR3 nucleotide sequence: TGTGCCAGCAGTTTAGTGCCAGGGCTAGGCTACACCTTC. This sequence encodes CASSLVPGLGYTF.

CDR3: CASRRGTVGTGELFF. As DNA, the CDR3 is TGTGCCAGCAGGAGGGGGACAGTGGGTACCGGGGAGCTGTTTTTT. J is TRBJ2-2 and V is TRBV6-1, with TRBD1 matching over 7 bases. The CDR3 consists of 15 residues. V shed 6 bases and J 5 bases; nucleotides not matched to a gene: 9. Germline assignment: CDR1 MNHNS and CDR2 SASEGT.

This rearrangement joins TRBV7-8 to TRBJ1-5; 10 bases map to TRBD1. The junction had 5 bases not matched to a gene; V was cut back by 5 bases and J by 1 base. Germline CDR1 and CDR2: SGHVS and FQNEAQ. The CDR3 contains 16 residues. CDR3 residues: CASSPRTGGSNQPQHF. CDR3 in DNA: TGTGCCAGCAGCCCCCGGACAGGGGGAAGCAATCAGCCCCAGCATTTT.